The sample holds one count of the clone carrying this T cell receptor (beta chain). CDR1 and CDR2 (germline): SGHAT, FQNNGV. This CDR3 is built from 15 residues. V was cut by 4 bases and J by 0 bases, with 10 bases left in between. These data come from a study of cytomegalovirus exposure and HLA in healthy donors. The study ran its PCR with 60 Vbeta and 13 Jbeta primers. The protocol was immunoSEQ multiplex PCR, while the TCRdb copy is restricted to in-frame clones and leaves out a portion. The repertoire includes around 300,000 clones, approximately 90% of them detected once, and roughly 2% sits in the top ten.

The source is a woman between 18 and 29 years old in good health and CMV-seronegative. Sequencing was done on a sample of PBMCs. V usage is TRBV11-2 and J usage is TRBJ1-5; TRBD1 might be the D (6 bases). The CDR3 DNA follows: TGTGCCAGCAGCTCGACAGGCAATAGCAATCAGCCCCAGCATTTT. Encoded protein: CASSSTGNSNQPQHF.